This T cell receptor beta chain was sequenced for a study of blood T cell repertoires in COVID-19 (dated by TCRdb to about 2020). Turning to the overall study: Collaborator samples came from the United States, Italy and Spain and covered acute and convalescent phases of COVID-19. The material from the prospective study consisted of cDNA or gDNA derived from T cells, B-cell-depleted T cells, or PBMCs. Subjects who had been exposed to COVID-19, were actively infected with it, or had recovered from it provided the deeply sampled blood TCRbeta repertoires that made up the dataset. The repertoires were released in a freely available public database meant as a resource for research on the immune response to SARS-CoV-2. The samples were drawn from the first 160 participants of the ongoing ImmuneRACE study and from more than 1,000 subjects provided by 6 global collaborators. The sample metadata nearly always contained a de-identified subject ID, COVID-19 status, age in years and sex. Where available, HLA class I and class II types were taken from metadata supplied by the sample provider and were not determined by assay-based typing.

The CDR3 spans 15 residues, from the cysteine through the phenylalanine. The entry retains the CDR3 DNA only, 45 bases that are in frame from base 1. Trimming takes 2 bases from V and 0 bases from J, and the germline ends sit 10 bases apart. CDR1 and CDR2 were assigned from the germline V gene as MGHRA and YSYEKL. With respect to this clone: Its antigen remains undetermined. There are no base qualities to consult, and no much larger clone falls within one base.

Enrolling through a virtual design, the prospective study's participants ranged in age from roughly 18 to 95 years and lived across roughly 23 United States geographic areas. In the prospective study, participants were assigned to cohorts based on the clinical history participants reported in a screening survey and a study questionnaire. Recovered participants in ImmuneRACE Cohort 3 were defined by two consecutive negative NP/OP PCR tests, clearance by a healthcare professional, or resolution of symptoms. In the prospective study, mobile phlebotomists collected whole blood, serum and a nasopharyngeal or oropharyngeal swab from each participant. Prospective study participants could optionally give additional blood draws and questionnaires over an approximately two-month period. Blood samples from the prospective study were shipped frozen or at room temperature prior to DNA extraction. The paper's findings and limits, for the study overall: The quantity of clinical and demographic metadata differed by source and by participant and was supplied without curation.

TCRbeta CDR3 regions were amplified from genomic DNA using the immunoSEQ Assay, a bias-controlled multiplex PCR. On the study's bioinformatics: The number of nucleated cells in each sample was estimated from the amplification of reference gene primers within the assay. Sequence reads were collapsed and filtered to measure the absolute abundance of every unique TCRbeta CDR3 rearrangement. Productive Simpson clonality was computed per sample as the square root of Simpson's diversity index over productive rearrangements. TCRdb stores this immuneACCESS table with in-frame sequences only. Part of the clones is absent; in the studies checked, under half of the shortfall reflects unresolved V genes, and no reason is known for the rest. V and J calls and clone size are copied from that table; D and trimming were computed from the DNA. The sample yields over 150,000 clones; about 81% were counted once. Roughly 3.2% of the sample is in the top ten clones.

The chain was built from TRBV4-1 and TRBJ1-1, with no reliable assignment of the D segment. The origin of this receptor is a woman aged 25 to 39 who had recovered from COVID-19. The sequenced sample consisted of PBMCs or T cells enriched from blood (not recorded which). The bases read TGCGCCAGCAGCCAACGCGAACAGATGAACACTGAAGCTTTCTTT. Its product reads: CASSQREQMNTEAFF.